These 15 T cell receptor beta chains were all obtained from the same sample, sequenced in a study of blood T cell repertoires in COVID-19 (TCRdb year 2020). The library was made by the immunoSEQ multiplex PCR assay. This immuneACCESS table, as held by TCRdb, lists in-frame sequences with V and J called but not all clones. Of the missing ones, under half trace to an unresolved V gene in checked studies; the others have no known cause. For this sample the table gives fewer than 500,000 clones, of which approximately 89% were detected only once. 1.3% of the sample is held by the ten biggest clonotypes. Specimen: PBMCs or T cells enriched from blood (not recorded which). The receptors were gathered from a man between 25 and 39 years old who had recovered from COVID-19.

This chain links TRBV4-3 with TRBJ2-7; tentatively, D is TRBD1 (5 bases). CDR1 is LGHNA and CDR2 is YSLEER in the germline V gene. The CDR3 consists of 16 residues. V was pared by 0 bases and J by 0 bases, with 12 bases between. CDR3 DNA: TGCGCCAGCAGCCAAGATCAGGGTGTAGGCTCCTACGAGCAGTACTTC. Amino acid sequence: CASSQDQGVGSYEQYF.

This clone was detected a few times. The V and J genes are TRBV4-1 and TRBJ1-5; D may be TRBD1 (5 bases). The germline V and J ends were trimmed by 4 bases and 11 bases, with 18 bases remaining between them. This CDR3 has 14 amino acids. Germline V gene sequence: CDR1 MGHRA, CDR2 YSYEKL. The CDR3 loop is CASSPVGTGWAQHF. For the CDR3, the DNA is TGCGCCAGCAGCCCAGTAGGGACTGGGTGGGCCCAGCATTTT.

The genes are TRBV7-6 and TRBJ2-3; the match to TRBD1 covers 8 bases. After removal of 4 bases from V and 4 bases from J, the junction contained 4 bases not matched to a gene. This CDR3 is 14 amino acids long. Per the germline V gene, CDR1 is SGHVS and CDR2 is FNYEAQ. The CDR3 nucleotides read TGTGCCAGCAGCTCGGCAGGGGGCTCAGATACGCAGTATTTT. It specifies CASSSAGGSDTQYF.

This chain joins TRBV7-9 and TRBJ1-5, with TRBD1 matching 7 bases. CDR3 length: 13 amino acids. The V gene's germline CDR1 is SEHNR and CDR2 FQNEAQ (reference sequence). V lost 6 bases and J lost 9; bases outside the gene matches: 8. CDR3 loop: CASSTDREGPQHF. The CDR3 DNA follows: TGTGCCAGCAGTACCGACAGGGAAGGGCCCCAGCATTTT.

The rearrangement joins TRBV25-1 to TRBJ1-2; 7 bases fit TRBD1. J gave up 8 bases and V 4 bases, and 7 bases lay outside the gene matches. This CDR3 has 13 amino acids. The germline CDR1 and CDR2 sequences are MGHDK and SYGVNS. The CDR3 loop is CASSATGADGYTF. CDR3 coding DNA: TGTGCCAGCAGTGCCACAGGGGCGGACGGCTACACCTTC.

This chain uses TRBV15 with TRBJ1-2; 7 nucleotides line up with TRBD1. CDR3 length: 14 amino acids. Trimming cost V 0 bases and J 12 bases; bases outside gene matches: 10. The germline V gene has CDR1 LNHNV and CDR2 YYDKDF (reference sequence). The CDR3 loop reads CATSRDQSKTGNTF. In DNA form, the CDR3 reads TGTGCCACCAGCAGAGATCAATCCAAGACAGGGAACACCTTC.

This clone appeared once. The genes are TRBV3-1 (or the pseudogene TRBV3-2) and TRBJ2-5; TRBD1 matches at 8 bases. The germline V gene encodes CDR1 LGHDT and CDR2 YNNKEL (reference sequence). Germline trimming cut 0 bases from V and 5 bases from J; bases unmatched to any gene: 5. The CDR3 totals 15 residues. In nucleotides, the CDR3 is TGTGCCAGCAGCCAAGAGTCGACAGGGGTGGAGACCCAGTACTTC. Its translation: CASSQESTGVETQYF.

This chain joins TRBV28 and TRBJ2-7; 7 bases line up with TRBD2. J lost 0 bases, V lost 3 bases, and 2 bases had no gene match. Germline CDR1 is MDHEN and CDR2 is SYDVKM. This CDR3 has 14 amino acids. The CDR3 DNA is TGTGCCAGCAGTTTTGGGACTACCTCCTACGAGCAGTACTTC. This gives the protein CASSFGTTSYEQYF.

CDR3 residues: CASSPAGSPLHF. The CDR3 region has the DNA TGCGCCAGCAGCCCCGCGGGTTCACCCCTCCACTTT. The gene calls are TRBV4-3 and TRBJ1-6; D remains ambiguous. The CDR3 is 12 amino acids. Germline assignment: CDR1 LGHNA and CDR2 YSLEER. With 4 bases removed from V and 9 bases from J, the gap between germline ends came to 7 bases.

The rearrangement uses TRBV7-3 and TRBJ1-2; D not resolved. This CDR3 spans 14 amino acids. Germline V gene data show CDR1 as SGHTA and CDR2 as FQGTGA. Trimming removed 4 bases from V and 8 bases from J, with 17 bases in between. As DNA, the CDR3 is TGTGCCAGCAGCTCGAGGGCCCAATCGGGAGGCTACACCTTC. It codes for CASSSRAQSGGYTF.

This chain connects TRBV10-3 to TRBJ1-2; D remains ambiguous. Germline V gene data show CDR1 as ENHRY and CDR2 as SYGVKD. This CDR3 has 18 amino acids. V was cut by 0 bases and J by 4 bases, with 21 bases left in between. The CDR3 bases are TGTGCCATCAGTGAGTCGACGGGGAGGGCTACGGTGGGCTATGGCTACACCTTC. Translation: CAISESTGRATVGYGYTF.

This clone was detected only once. The V gene is TRBV7-9, the J gene TRBJ1-1, with 8 bases aligning to TRBD1. The CDR3 covers 13 residues. V was pared by 4 bases and J by 8 bases, with 6 bases of the junction left unmatched. Germline V gives CDR1 SEHNR, CDR2 FQNEAQ (reference sequence). CDR3 residues: CASSSRQGPEAFF. CDR3 DNA sequence: TGTGCCAGCAGCTCCAGACAGGGGCCCGAAGCTTTCTTT. Full variable domain (rest looked up from reference TRBV7-9 and TRBJ1-1): DTGVSQNPRHKITKRGQNVTFRCDPISEHNRLYWYRQTLGQGPEFLTYFQNEAQLEKSRLLSDRFSAERPKGSFSTLEIQRTEQGDSAMYLCASSSRQGPEAFFGQGTRLTVV.

CDR3 in amino acids: CASSPGQSLGGYTF. CDR3 DNA sequence: TGTGCCAGCAGTCCCGGACAAAGTTTAGGGGGCTACACCTTC. The chain uses TRBV6-5 and TRBJ1-2; TRBD1 is a possible D gene (5 bases). V was shortened by 5 bases and J by 8 bases, with 18 bases between the two germline ends. CDR1 is MNHEY, CDR2 SVGAGI, per germline. CDR3 length: 14 residues.

The chain employs TRBV30 and TRBJ1-1, with 8 bases identical to TRBD1. CDR1 is GTSNPN, CDR2 SVGIG, per germline (reference sequence). CDR3 size: 15 residues. V lost 8 bases to trimming and J lost 5 bases; unmatched junction nucleotides: 16. CDR3 amino acids: CAPAVGGQAPTEAFF. CDR3 nucleotides: TGTGCCCCAGCCGTGGGGGGACAGGCACCTACTGAAGCTTTCTTT. The whole variable domain, remainder taken from reference TRBV30 and TRBJ1-1, is SQTIHQWPATLVQPVGSPLSLECTVEGTSNPNLYWYRQAAGRGLQLLFYSVGIGQISSEVPQNLSASRPQDRQFILSSKKLLLSDSGFYLCAPAVGGQAPTEAFFGQGTRLTVV.

The chain links TRBV6-5 to TRBJ2-7; possible D gene TRBD1, 6 bases. V shed 6 bases and J shed 1 base, with 10 bases lying between them. The germline CDR1 and CDR2 sequences are MNHEY and SVGAGI. The CDR3 sequence is 13 residues long. In DNA form, the CDR3 reads TGTGCCAGCAGCGTCGGACAGTCCTACGAGCAGTACTTC. Translating it yields CASSVGQSYEQYF.